Listed below are T cell receptor beta chains from one sample, sequenced in a study of identical twins. From the 5' RACE reads, TCRdb called clonotypes with MiXCR, one entry per CDR3 protein. Of 690,000 or so distinct CDR3 sequences listed, around 8.6% are singletons. These sequences were also reported in another study, on yellow fever vaccine responses in identical twins.

The sequenced sample consisted of PBMCs. Every receptor here comes from a woman under 30 in good health. The conserved cysteine and the conserved F or W are not part of the CDR3 here. The D gene is left open where the match is weak.

V,D,J,CDR3
TRBV20-1,TRBD2,TRBJ2-1,SAPWGGPSNEQF
TRBV7-6,TRBD1,TRBJ2-1,ASSLGDRVVNEQF
TRBV10-3,NA,TRBJ1-1,AISSGLNTEAF
TRBV11-2,TRBD2,TRBJ2-3,ASSSGTSGGYSTDTQY
TRBV29-1,TRBD1,TRBJ1-2,SVEAGGKNGYT
TRBV11-1,NA,TRBJ2-3,ASSSDQHTQY
TRBV18,NA,TRBJ2-5,ASSPDGPPKETQY
TRBV5-1,TRBD2,TRBJ2-1,ASSTSDYDEQF
TRBV5-1,NA,TRBJ2-5,ASKGERQETQY
TRBV14,NA,TRBJ2-1,ASSQEGPAPLGQF
TRBV11-2,NA,TRBJ2-3,ASSWDGTQY
TRBV12-3/TRBV12-4,NA,TRBJ2-7,ASSWTSLSEQY
TRBV4-3,NA,TRBJ2-2,ASSQERTLPGELF